This passage covers 7 T cell receptor beta chains from one sample sequenced in a study of a mutant IDH1 vaccine in newly diagnosed glioma (dated by TCRdb to 2020 to 2023). Receptors were amplified or captured by the immunoSEQ multiplex PCR assay. In its TCRdb copy, this immuneACCESS table keeps in-frame sequences only and misses some clones. Where compared with another copy, unresolved V genes explain less than half of these, and the others have no known cause. The sample table shows tens of thousands of clones, and approximately 93% are seen once. About 10% of the sample goes to the ten largest clones. The time point label of this sample denotes: baseline, week 1 (first vaccination visit). According to the study, the label for this sample's treatment or condition signals: pre-vaccination baseline after standard-of-care therapy. This material consisted of PBMCs, taken from a glioma patient treated with radiotherapy, temozolomide or both. Receptors were obtained from a man aged 25 to 40 with glioma.

The chain recombines TRBV15 with TRBJ2-7; the D gene is possibly TRBD2 (6 bases). Germline V CDR1 and CDR2: LNHNV, YYDKDF (reference sequence). Trimming pared 1 base from V and 0 bases from J, leaving 10 bases between. The CDR3 contains 15 residues. The CDR3 DNA reads TGTGCCACCAGCAGAGTGGAGGGAATCTCCTACGAGCAGTACTTC. Amino acids: CATSRVEGISYEQYF.

The chain carries TRBV7-9 and TRBJ1-1, with TRBD1 as a possible D gene (6 bases). CDR3 size: 13 residues. From germline, CDR1 is SEHNR and CDR2 FQNEAQ (reference sequence). V was clipped by 3 bases and J by 6 bases, with 11 bases between them. The CDR3 is CASSFKDRAEAFF. The CDR3, as DNA: TGTGCCAGCAGCTTTAAGGACAGAGCTGAAGCTTTCTTT.

The chain employs TRBV28 and TRBJ1-1; D call uncertain. The germline V gene has CDR1 MDHEN and CDR2 SYDVKM. With 4 bases removed from V and 6 bases from J, the gap between germline ends came to 12 bases. This CDR3 has 13 amino acids. The CDR3 loop is CASSSPRGAEAFF. Written as DNA, the CDR3 is TGTGCCAGCAGTTCGCCTCGAGGCGCTGAAGCTTTCTTT.

In this sample, this clone turned up a few times. This rearrangement joins TRBV7-9 to TRBJ2-1; maybe TRBD1 (8 bases). Per germline, CDR1 SEHNR and CDR2 FQNEAQ (reference sequence). Trimming stripped 5 bases from V and 7 bases from J, with 21 bases between. The CDR3 totals 16 residues. The CDR3 DNA reads TGTGCCAGCAGCCCCCAGCCCGCACAGGGGGGGAATGAGCAGTTCTTC. It encodes CASSPQPAQGGNEQFF.

This clone was picked up one time. In DNA form, the CDR3 reads TGTGCCAGCAGTTACTTGGCTCGGGACAATCAGCCCCAGCATTTT. This encodes CASSYLARDNQPQHF. The chain is built from TRBV6-5 and TRBJ1-5; D is unresolved. The V gene lost 1 base and the J gene lost 3 bases, with 10 bases spanning the gap. Germline CDR1 is MNHEY and CDR2 is SVGAGI. The CDR3 is 15 residues long.

V is TRBV27 and J is TRBJ2-3; the match to TRBD1 covers 7 bases. CDR1 is MNHEY, CDR2 SMNVEV, per germline (reference sequence). Trimming took 3 bases from V and 6 from J; bases not matched to a gene: 6. This CDR3 spans 14 amino acids. The CDR3 here is CASSFGQAEDTQYF. For the CDR3, the DNA is TGTGCCAGCAGTTTCGGACAGGCGGAGGATACGCAGTATTTT.

The rearrangement links TRBV5-1 to TRBJ2-7; 9 bases align to TRBD1. CDR1 SGHRS and CDR2 YFSETQ come from the germline V gene. Trimming cost V 3 bases and J 0 bases; bases outside gene matches: 7. CDR3 length: 16 residues. The DNA of the CDR3 is TGCGCCAGCAGCTCCCGGGGGACAGGGAGCTCCTACGAGCAGTACTTC. Its translation is CASSSRGTGSSYEQYF.